The present TCR beta chain was sequenced within a study of blood T cell repertoires in COVID-19 (dated by TCRdb to 2020 to 2021). For context, the study as a whole: The collaborator samples originated in the United States, Italy and Spain and spanned the acute and convalescent phases of COVID-19. Samples came from the ongoing ImmuneRACE study (first 160 participants) plus 1,254 subjects from 6 global collaborators. Sample metadata almost always included a de-identified subject ID, COVID-19 status, age in years and sex. Deeply sampled blood TCRbeta repertoires from subjects exposed to, actively infected with, or recovered from COVID-19 were included in the dataset. Where HLA class I and class II types were available, the types were taken from metadata supplied by the sample provider, not from assay-based typing. The material from the prospective study consisted of cDNA or gDNA derived from T cells, B-cell-depleted T cells, or PBMCs. The repertoires were released in a freely available public database meant as a resource for research on the immune response to SARS-CoV-2. Results the study describes overall, beyond this receptor: The amount of clinical and demographic metadata varied by source and participant and was provided uncurated.

Details on this clone: The antigen this receptor binds is unknown. The record has no base qualities; no much larger clone is one base away.

The collaborating institutions used their own protocols to collect whole blood in K2EDTA tubes. For TCRbeta analysis, collaborator samples were shipped as frozen whole blood, as isolated PBMCs, or as DNA extracted from either sample type. Sequences MGHRA (CDR1) and YSYEKL (CDR2) are obtained from the germline V gene. V is pared back by 5 bases and J by 0 bases, with 9 bases lying between the germline termini. The CDR3 sequence holds 14 residues, the cysteine and phenylalanine included. Only the CDR3 region is kept as DNA, spanning 42 bases read in frame from base 1. TCRbeta CDR3 regions were amplified from genomic DNA using the immunoSEQ Assay, a bias-controlled multiplex PCR. The paper's data handling went like this. The number of nucleated cells in each sample was estimated by amplification of reference gene primers within the assay. Sequence reads were collapsed and filtered to measure the absolute abundance of every unique TCRbeta CDR3 rearrangement. For each sample, productive Simpson clonality was calculated as the square root of Simpson's diversity index across productive rearrangements. Sourced from immuneACCESS, this table was stored by TCRdb with only in-frame sequences that have V and J called. A share of the clones is absent; for the studies checked, an unresolved V gene accounts for under half, and the remainder has no known explanation. V, J and clone size were drawn from that table, and D and trimming were deduced from the DNA. Counted in this sample were roughly 32,000 clones; approximately 86% of them appeared once. About 1.9% of the sample goes to the ten largest clones.

This sequence originates from a man aged 50-60 years with active or convalescent COVID-19. The sequenced sample consisted of peripheral blood. The sequence links TRBV4-1 to TRBJ2-3; TRBD1 could be the D gene, as 5 bases match. The sequenced DNA: TGCGCCAGCAGCTTAGACAGTAGCACAGATACGCAGTATTTT. It codes for CASSLDSSTDTQYF.